In its sample, the clone carrying this T cell receptor beta chain was seen a few times. The method was immunoSEQ multiplex PCR; TCRdb's version includes in-frame clones alone and lacks a portion of them. This table has around 150,000 clones, approximately 80% appearing once. Participant-reported clinical history was the basis for cohort assignment. No more than 2 weeks before study entry, exposed participants had met a case of COVID-19. These data are taken from a study of blood T cell repertoires in COVID-19. The V and J ends lost 5 bases and 3 bases respectively, with 13 bases between them. The germline gives CDR1 SGHTA, CDR2 FQGNSA. This CDR3 has 14 amino acids.

Sequenced: PBMCs or T cells enriched from blood (not recorded which). The chain carries TRBV7-2 and TRBJ1-2; D gene unclear. The sequence derives from a man between 65 and 85 years old who had been exposed to COVID-19. The CDR3 region is CASSMMRTDYGYTF. The CDR3 DNA reads as TGTGCCAGCAGCATGATGAGGACTGACTATGGCTACACCTTC.